In this sample, the clone carrying this TCR beta chain turned up a few times. As yet, its antigen is unknown. Study conclusions and caveats: Tumor Tregs overlapped most with tumor, then blood, naive CD4+ cells. In terms of TCR gene usage, tumor memory CD4+ T cells clustered together with blood and lymph node memory CD4+ cells, as well as with lymph node naive CD4+ cells. The larger cohort examined one V-J beta rearrangement, not whole repertoires.

Cells sorted as Tregs were CD4+, CD25+ and CD127-/low. Full-length variable regions came from constant-region reverse primers plus semi-nested Nested Universal Primer A PCR. MiXCR, run by TCRdb on the 5' RACE reads, gives a single entry per CDR3 protein. The sample records around 50,000 distinct CDR3 sequences, less than 30% being singletons. The CDR3 runs 15 residues. V lost 3 bases and J lost 2, with 17 bases in between. Germline-derived CDR1 and CDR2 are DFQATT and SNEGSKA (reference sequence). The sequence came from a female donor with breast cancer. Input material: tumor-infiltrating Tregs sorted from the breast tumor. V gene TRBV20-1 combines with J gene TRBJ2-7; D is possibly TRBD2 (6 bases). CDR3: CSARLSLANPYEQYF. Written as DNA, the CDR3 is TGCAGTGCTAGGTTGTCCCTAGCGAATCCCTACGAGCAGTACTTC.